The clone carrying this T cell receptor (beta chain) was recorded only once. Germline V CDR1 and CDR2: MNHEY, SVGAGI. This CDR3 has 13 amino acids. V was cut by 5 bases and J by 6 bases, with 13 bases left in between. The method was immunoSEQ multiplex PCR; TCRdb's version includes in-frame clones alone and lacks a portion of them. The sample yields some 100,000 clones, approximately 88% seen once. This sample is drawn from a study of cytomegalovirus exposure and HLA in healthy donors. Sequences were obtained from PBMCs. The V gene is TRBV6-5, the J gene TRBJ1-2; D gene uncertain. The TCR sequence derives from a man between 18 and 35 years old in good health and CMV-seronegative. CDR3 in amino acids: CASSRLGTDGYTF. The CDR3 region has the DNA TGTGCCAGCAGTCGGCTGGGCACCGATGGCTACACCTTC.